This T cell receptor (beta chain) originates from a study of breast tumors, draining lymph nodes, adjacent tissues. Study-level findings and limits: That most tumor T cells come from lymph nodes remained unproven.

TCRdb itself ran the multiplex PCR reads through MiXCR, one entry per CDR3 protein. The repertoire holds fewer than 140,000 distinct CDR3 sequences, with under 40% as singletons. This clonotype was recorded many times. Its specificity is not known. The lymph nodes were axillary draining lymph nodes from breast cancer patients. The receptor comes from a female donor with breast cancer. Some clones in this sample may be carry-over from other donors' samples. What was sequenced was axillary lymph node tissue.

CDR3 amino acids: CASSLDGRRFGYGYTF. CDR3 in DNA: TGCGCCAGCAGCTTGGATGGCAGACGTTTTGGTTATGGCTACACCTTC. The V call is TRBV5-1, the J call TRBJ1-2; D ambiguous. V dropped 0 bases and J dropped 5 bases, with 17 bases sitting between them. Germline lookup yields CDR1 SGHRS and CDR2 YFSETQ. This CDR3 contains 16 residues.